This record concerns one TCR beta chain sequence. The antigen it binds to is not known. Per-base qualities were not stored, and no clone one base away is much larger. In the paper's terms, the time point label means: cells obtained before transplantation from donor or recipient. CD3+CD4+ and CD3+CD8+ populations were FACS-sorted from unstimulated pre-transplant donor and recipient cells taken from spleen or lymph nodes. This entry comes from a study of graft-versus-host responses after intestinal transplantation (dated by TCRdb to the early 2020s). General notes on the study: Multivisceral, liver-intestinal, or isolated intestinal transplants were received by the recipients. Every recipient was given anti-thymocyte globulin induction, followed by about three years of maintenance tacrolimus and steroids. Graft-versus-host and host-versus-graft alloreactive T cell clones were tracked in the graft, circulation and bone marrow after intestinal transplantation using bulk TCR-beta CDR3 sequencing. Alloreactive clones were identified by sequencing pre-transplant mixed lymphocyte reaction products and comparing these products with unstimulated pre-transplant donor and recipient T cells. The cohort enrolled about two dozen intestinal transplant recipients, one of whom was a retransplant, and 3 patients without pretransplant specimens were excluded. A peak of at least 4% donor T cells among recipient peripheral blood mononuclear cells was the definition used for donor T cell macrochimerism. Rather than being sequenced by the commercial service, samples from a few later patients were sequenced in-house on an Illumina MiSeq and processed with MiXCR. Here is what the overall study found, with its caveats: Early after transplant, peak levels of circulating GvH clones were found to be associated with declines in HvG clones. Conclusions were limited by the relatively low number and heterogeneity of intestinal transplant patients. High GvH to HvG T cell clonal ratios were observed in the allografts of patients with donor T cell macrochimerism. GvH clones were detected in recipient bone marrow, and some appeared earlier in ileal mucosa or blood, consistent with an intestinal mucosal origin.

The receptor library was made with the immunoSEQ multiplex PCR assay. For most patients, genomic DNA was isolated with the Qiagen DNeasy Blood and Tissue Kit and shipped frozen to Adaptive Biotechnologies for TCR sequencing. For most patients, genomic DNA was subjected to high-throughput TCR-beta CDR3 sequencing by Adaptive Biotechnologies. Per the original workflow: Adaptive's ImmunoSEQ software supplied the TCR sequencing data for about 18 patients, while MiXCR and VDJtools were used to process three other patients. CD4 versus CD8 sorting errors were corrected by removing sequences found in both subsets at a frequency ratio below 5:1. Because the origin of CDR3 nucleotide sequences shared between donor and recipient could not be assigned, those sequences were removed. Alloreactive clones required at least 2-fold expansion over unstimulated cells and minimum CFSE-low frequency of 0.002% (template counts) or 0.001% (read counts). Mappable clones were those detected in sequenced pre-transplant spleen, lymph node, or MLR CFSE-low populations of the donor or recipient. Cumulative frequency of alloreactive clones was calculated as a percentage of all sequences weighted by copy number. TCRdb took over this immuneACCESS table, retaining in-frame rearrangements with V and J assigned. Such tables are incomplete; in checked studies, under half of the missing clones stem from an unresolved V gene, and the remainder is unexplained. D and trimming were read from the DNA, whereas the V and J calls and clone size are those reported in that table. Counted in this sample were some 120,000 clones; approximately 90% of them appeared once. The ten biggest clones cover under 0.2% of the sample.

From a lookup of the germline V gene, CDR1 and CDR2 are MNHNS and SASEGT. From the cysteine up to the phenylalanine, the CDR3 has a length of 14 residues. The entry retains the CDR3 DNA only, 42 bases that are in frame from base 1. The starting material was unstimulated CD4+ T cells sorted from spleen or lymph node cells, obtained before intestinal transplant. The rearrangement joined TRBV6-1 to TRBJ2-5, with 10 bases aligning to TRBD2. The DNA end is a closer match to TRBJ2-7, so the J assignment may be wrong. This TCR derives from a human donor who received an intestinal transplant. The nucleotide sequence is TGTGCCAGCAGGGGGACTAGCGTCTCCTACGAGCAGTACTTC. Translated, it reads CASRGTSVSYEQYF.